Presented here are 3 T cell receptor beta chains from one specimen sequenced in a study of T cell changes during pregnancy in multiple sclerosis (dated by TCRdb to between 2017 and 2020). Receptor amplification or capture employed the immunoSEQ multiplex PCR assay. TCRdb provides this immuneACCESS table in a form limited to in-frame rearrangements. Some clones are lacking; in checked studies, under half of them reflect an unresolved V gene, and why the rest are absent is not known. Counted in this sample were tens of thousands of clones; about 88% of them appeared once. 5.4% of the sample rests with the top ten. The source was peripheral blood, collected in the third trimester of pregnancy. Receptors were obtained from a female donor in good health, enrolled as a control in a pregnancy study.

The chain uses TRBV5-8 and TRBJ2-1; 9 bases agree with TRBD2. Germline trimming cut 0 bases from V and 3 bases from J; bases unmatched to any gene: 1. The germline CDR1 and CDR2 sequences are SGHTS and YDEGEE. This CDR3 has 15 residues. The CDR3 region has the DNA TGTGCCAGCAGCTTGGTGCGGGGGGGCTACAATGAGCAGTTCTTC. Translating it yields CASSLVRGGYNEQFF.

This chain connects TRBV5-6 to TRBJ1-5, with 8 bases fitting TRBD1. Germline CDR1 is SGHDT and CDR2 is YYEEEE. The CDR3 length is 15 residues. The V segment lost 4 bases and the J segment 3 bases; nucleotides outside the gene matches: 6. The CDR3 DNA is TGTGCCAGCAGCACCGGGACAGGACCCAATCAGCCCCAGCATTTT. Translated, it gives CASSTGTGPNQPQHF.

The V gene is TRBV7-8, the J gene TRBJ1-1; possible D gene TRBD1, 5 bases. This CDR3 is built from 15 residues. The germline V and J ends were trimmed by 1 base and 1 base, with 10 bases remaining between them. Per the germline V gene, CDR1 is SGHVS and CDR2 is FQNEAQ. CDR3: CASSLDQGTNTEAFF. Here the CDR3 DNA reads TGTGCCAGCAGCTTAGACCAGGGTACGAACACTGAAGCTTTCTTT.